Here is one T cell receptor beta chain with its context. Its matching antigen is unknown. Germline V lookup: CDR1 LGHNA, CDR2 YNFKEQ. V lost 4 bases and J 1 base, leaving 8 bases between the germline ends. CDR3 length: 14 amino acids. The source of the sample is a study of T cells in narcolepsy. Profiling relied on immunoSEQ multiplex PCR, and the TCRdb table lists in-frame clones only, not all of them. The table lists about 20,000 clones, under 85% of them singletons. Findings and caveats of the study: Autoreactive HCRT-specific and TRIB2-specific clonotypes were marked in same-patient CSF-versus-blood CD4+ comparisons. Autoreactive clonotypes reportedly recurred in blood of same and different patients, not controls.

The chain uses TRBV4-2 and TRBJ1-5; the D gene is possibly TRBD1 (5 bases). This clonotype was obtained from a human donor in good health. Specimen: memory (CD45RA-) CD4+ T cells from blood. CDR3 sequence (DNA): TGTGCCAGCAGCCCCCGGGACAGCAATCAGCCCCAGCATTTT. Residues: CASSPRDSNQPQHF.